This paragraph covers one T cell receptor beta chain sequence. The antigen it binds to is not known. No qualities accompany the bases; no much larger clone lies one base away. These data originate in a study of Ad26.COV2.S vaccination and SARS-CoV-2 variants (dated by TCRdb to the early 2020s). In the study overall: Donors in the vaccine arm were drawn from COV1001, a multicentre, randomized, double-blind, placebo-controlled phase I-IIa trial testing Ad26.COV2.S in healthy adults. Ad26.COV2.S was given intramuscularly at 5x10^10 or 1x10^11 viral particles, as a single shot or as two shots 56 days apart. TCRbeta repertoire sequencing was used to assess the specificity and breadth of SARS-CoV-2-reactive T cell receptors after Ad26.COV2.S vaccination. A total of 32 samples were included in the TCR-sequenced set, comprising roughly 19 Ad26.COV2.S vaccine recipients, 5 placebo recipients and 8 SARS-CoV-2 convalescent individuals. Participants in the trial were split at random into five groups of five each, receiving low-dose or high-dose Ad26.COV2.S once or twice, or else placebo on both occasions. Throughout the experiments and outcome assessment, investigators stayed blinded to trial group allocation. Beyond this particular receptor, the publication reports: After vaccination, spike-specific CD8+ and CD4+ T cell responses were reported to show substantial breadth. Ad26.COV2.S recipients had higher spike-specific TCR breadth than placebo recipients (P = 0.0014). The authors noted that total T cell responses may have been underestimated by the TCR breadth and depth analyses. The study lacked the statistical power to compare responses across vaccine doses or regimens. Comparable non-spike TCR breadth was observed between vaccine and placebo recipients, consistent with only spike being contained in the vaccine.

Taken from cysteine to phenylalanine, the CDR3 has 12 residues. The sequence is cut down to CDR3 DNA, 36 bases in frame from base 1. Sequences SQVTM (CDR1) and ANQGSEA (CDR2) are obtained from the germline V gene. Sample treatment or condition, as interpreted from the label and publication: 19 received Ad26.COV2.S at low or high dose, single or two shots; several received placebo; per-sample allocation not given. Repertoires of vaccine and placebo recipients were sequenced from samples taken on day 63 after the first injection. Cohort 1b enrolled 20 to 30 adults aged 18-55 years at a single site in Boston, USA, between 29 July and 7 August 2020. As a vaccine, Ad26.COV2.S was a replication-incompetent adenovirus type 26 vector that expressed a prefusion-stabilized SARS-CoV-2 spike protein derived from the original Wuhan strain. The immunoSEQ Assay was used to sequence TCRbeta CDR3 regions. After extraction, genomic DNA underwent amplification by bias-controlled multiplex PCR, followed by high-throughput sequencing. In the source study's methods: To quantify the absolute abundance of each unique TCRbeta CDR3 region, sequences were collapsed and filtered. Usable DNA was measured by amplifying reference genes present in all nucleated cells, and TCRbeta template counts were normalized to that usable DNA to estimate T cell fraction. Repertoire TCRs were annotated as SARS-CoV-2-specific when V gene, CDR3 amino acid sequence and J gene were exactly matched to a known reactive TCR set. The reference SARS-CoV-2 TCR set was obtained from MIRA and was filtered for enrichment in COVID-19-positive ImmuneCODE repertoires, whereby public or cross-reactive TCRs were removed. Using the MIRA antigens, annotated TCRs were further analysed by specific ORF or by position within an ORF. Breadth was defined as annotated unique rearrangements over total unique productive rearrangements; depth was the summed frequency of those rearrangements. Group comparisons of TCR breadth used two-sided Wilcoxon rank-sum tests. Drawn from immuneACCESS, this table holds only the in-frame rearrangements with V and J called that TCRdb kept. Clones are partly lost; checked studies trace under half to an unresolved V gene and leave the rest unexplained. V and J calls and clone size are copied from that table; D and trimming were computed from the DNA. This sample has about 350,000 clones in its table, and approximately 90% of those were observed once. Jointly, the top ten make up approximately 5% of the sample.

Recombination connected TRBV29-1 to TRBJ2-1, with 11 bases aligning to TRBD2. This material consisted of peripheral blood, taken in a trial of Ad26.COV2.S vaccine versus placebo. This sequence originates from a person between 18 and 65 years old who received the Ad26.COV2.S COVID-19 vaccine or a placebo. CDR3 reads: CSISGRALEQFF. The bases are TGCAGTATTAGCGGGAGGGCCCTTGAGCAGTTCTTC.